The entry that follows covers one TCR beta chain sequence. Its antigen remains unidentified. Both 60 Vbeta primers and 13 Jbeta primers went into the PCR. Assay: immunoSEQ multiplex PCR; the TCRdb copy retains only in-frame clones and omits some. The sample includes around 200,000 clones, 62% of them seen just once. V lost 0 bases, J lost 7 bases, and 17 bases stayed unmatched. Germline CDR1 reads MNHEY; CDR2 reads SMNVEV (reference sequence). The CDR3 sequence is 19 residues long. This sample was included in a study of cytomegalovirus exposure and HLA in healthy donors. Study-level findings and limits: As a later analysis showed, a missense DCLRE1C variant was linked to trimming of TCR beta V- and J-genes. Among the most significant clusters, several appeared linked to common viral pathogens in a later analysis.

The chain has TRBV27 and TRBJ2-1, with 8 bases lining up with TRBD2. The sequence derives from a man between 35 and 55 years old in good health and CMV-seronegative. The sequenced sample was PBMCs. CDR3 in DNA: TGTGCCAGCAGTTTATCTGGATATGGGGCCGGGAGGGCCGGGAATGAGCAGTTCTTC. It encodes CASSLSGYGAGRAGNEQFF.